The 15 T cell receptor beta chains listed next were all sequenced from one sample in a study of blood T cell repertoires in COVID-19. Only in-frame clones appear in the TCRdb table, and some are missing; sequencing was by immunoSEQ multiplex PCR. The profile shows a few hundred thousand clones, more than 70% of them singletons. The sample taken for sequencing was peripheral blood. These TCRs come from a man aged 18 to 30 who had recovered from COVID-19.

CDR3 residues: CASSPPGQVLSGNTIYF. CDR3 sequence (DNA): TGTGCCAGCTCACCACCGGGACAGGTCTTATCTGGAAACACCATATATTTT. The chain links TRBV18 to TRBJ1-3; TRBD1 agrees at 8 bases. After removal of 0 bases from V and 1 base from J, the junction contained 5 bases not matched to a gene. This CDR3 is built from 17 residues. Germline loops: CDR1 KGHSH, CDR2 LQKENI.

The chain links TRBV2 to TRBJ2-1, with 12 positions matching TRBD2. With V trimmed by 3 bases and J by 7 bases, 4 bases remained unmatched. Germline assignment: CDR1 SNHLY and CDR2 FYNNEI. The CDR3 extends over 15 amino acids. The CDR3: CASSDRLAGENEQFF. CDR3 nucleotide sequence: TGTGCCAGCAGTGATAGACTAGCGGGGGAGAATGAGCAGTTCTTC.

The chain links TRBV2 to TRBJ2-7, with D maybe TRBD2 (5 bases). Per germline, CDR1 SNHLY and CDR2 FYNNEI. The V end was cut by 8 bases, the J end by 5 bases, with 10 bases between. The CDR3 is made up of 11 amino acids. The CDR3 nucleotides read TGTGCCAGCCTAGGGAGTAACGAGCAGTACTTC. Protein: CASLGSNEQYF. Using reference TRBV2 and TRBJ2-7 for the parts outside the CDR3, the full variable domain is EPEVTQTPSHQVTQMGQEVILRCVPISNHLYFYWYRQILGQKVEFLVSFYNNEISEKSEIFDDQFSVERPDGSNFTLKIRSTKLEDSAMYFCASLGSNEQYFGPGTRLTVT.

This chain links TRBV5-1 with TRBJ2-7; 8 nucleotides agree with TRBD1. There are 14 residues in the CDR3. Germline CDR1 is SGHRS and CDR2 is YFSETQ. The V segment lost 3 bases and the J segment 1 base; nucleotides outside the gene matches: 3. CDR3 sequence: CASSSDRESYEQYF. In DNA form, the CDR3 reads TGCGCCAGCAGCTCGGACAGGGAATCCTACGAGCAGTACTTC.

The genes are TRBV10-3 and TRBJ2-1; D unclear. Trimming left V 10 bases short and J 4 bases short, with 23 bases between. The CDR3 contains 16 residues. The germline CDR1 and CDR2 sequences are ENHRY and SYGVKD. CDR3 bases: TGTGCCACCAGCTCGCCAGGTAGAATTGGTTACAATGAGCAGTTCTTC. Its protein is CATSSPGRIGYNEQFF.

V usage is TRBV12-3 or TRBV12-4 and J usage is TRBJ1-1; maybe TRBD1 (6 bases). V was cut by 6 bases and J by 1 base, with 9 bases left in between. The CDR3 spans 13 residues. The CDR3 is CASSKQGNTEAFF. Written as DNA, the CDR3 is TGTGCCAGCAGCAAACAGGGGAACACTGAAGCTTTCTTT.

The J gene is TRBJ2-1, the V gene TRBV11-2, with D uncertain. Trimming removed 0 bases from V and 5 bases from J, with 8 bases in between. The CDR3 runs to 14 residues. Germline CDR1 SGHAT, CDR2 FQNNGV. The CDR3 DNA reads TGTGCCAGCAGCTTAGAGCGGTACGACAATGAGCAGTTCTTC. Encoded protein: CASSLERYDNEQFF. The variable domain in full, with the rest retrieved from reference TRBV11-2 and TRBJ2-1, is EAGVAQSPRYKIIEKRQSVAFWCNPISGHATLYWYQQILGQGPKLLIQFQNNGVVDDSQLPKDRFSAERLKGVDSTLKIQPAKLEDSAVYLCASSLERYDNEQFFGPGTRLTVL.

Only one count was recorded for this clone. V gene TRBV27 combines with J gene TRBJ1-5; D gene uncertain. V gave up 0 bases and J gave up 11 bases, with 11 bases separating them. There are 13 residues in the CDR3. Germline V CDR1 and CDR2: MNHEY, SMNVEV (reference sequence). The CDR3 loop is CASSLSFERAQHF. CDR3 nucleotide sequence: TGTGCCAGCAGTTTATCATTCGAGAGAGCCCAGCATTTT.

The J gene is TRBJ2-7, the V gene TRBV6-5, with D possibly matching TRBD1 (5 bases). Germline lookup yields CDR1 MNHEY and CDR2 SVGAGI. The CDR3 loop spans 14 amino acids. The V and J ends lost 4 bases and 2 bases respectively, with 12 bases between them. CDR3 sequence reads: CASSLGPGPYEQYF. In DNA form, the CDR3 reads TGTGCCAGCAGTTTAGGTCCAGGGCCCTACGAGCAGTACTTC.

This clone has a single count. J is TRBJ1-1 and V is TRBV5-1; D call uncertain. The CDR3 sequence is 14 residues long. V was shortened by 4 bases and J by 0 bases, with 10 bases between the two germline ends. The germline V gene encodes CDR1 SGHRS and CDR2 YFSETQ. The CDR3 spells CASSLGNMNTEAFF. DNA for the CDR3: TGCGCCAGCAGCCTCGGGAATATGAACACTGAAGCTTTCTTT.

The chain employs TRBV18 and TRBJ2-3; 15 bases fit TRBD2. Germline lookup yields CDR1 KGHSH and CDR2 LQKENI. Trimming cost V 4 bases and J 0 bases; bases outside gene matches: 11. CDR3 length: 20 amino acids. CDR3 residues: CASSLNTPGLAGGSTDTQYF. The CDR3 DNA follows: TGTGCCAGCTCACTAAACACTCCGGGACTAGCGGGAGGCAGCACAGATACGCAGTATTTT. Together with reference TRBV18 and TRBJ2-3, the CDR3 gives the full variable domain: NAGVMQNPRHLVRRRGQEARLRCSPMKGHSHVYWYRQLPEEGLKFMVYLQKENIIDESGMPKERFSAEFPKEGPSILRIQQVVRGDSAAYFCASSLNTPGLAGGSTDTQYFGPGTRLTVL.

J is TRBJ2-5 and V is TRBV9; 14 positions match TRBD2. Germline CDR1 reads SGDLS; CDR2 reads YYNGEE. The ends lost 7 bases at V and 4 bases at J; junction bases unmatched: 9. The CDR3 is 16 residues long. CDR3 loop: CASSWGLAGEGETQYF. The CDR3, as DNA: TGTGCCAGCTCGTGGGGACTAGCGGGAGAGGGAGAGACCCAGTACTTC.

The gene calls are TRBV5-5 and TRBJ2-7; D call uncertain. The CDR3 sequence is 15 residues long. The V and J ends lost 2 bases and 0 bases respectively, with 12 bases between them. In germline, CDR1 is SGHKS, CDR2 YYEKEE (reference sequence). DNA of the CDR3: TGTGCCAGCAGCTTTCTCCGCTCGAGCTCCTACGAGCAGTACTTC. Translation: CASSFLRSSSYEQYF.

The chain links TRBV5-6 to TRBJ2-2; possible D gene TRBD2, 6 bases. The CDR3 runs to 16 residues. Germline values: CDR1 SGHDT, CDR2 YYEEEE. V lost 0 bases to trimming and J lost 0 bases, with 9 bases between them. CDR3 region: CASSLGGTANTGELFF. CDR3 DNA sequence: TGTGCCAGCAGCTTGGGCGGGACCGCGAACACCGGGGAGCTGTTTTTT.

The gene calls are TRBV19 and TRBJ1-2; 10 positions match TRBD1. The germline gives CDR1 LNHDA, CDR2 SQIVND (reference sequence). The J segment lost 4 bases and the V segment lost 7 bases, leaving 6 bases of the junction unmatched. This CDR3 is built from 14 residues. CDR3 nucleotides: TGTGCCAGTACCAGTGGACAGGGGGTCTATGGCTACACCTTC. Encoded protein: CASTSGQGVYGYTF.